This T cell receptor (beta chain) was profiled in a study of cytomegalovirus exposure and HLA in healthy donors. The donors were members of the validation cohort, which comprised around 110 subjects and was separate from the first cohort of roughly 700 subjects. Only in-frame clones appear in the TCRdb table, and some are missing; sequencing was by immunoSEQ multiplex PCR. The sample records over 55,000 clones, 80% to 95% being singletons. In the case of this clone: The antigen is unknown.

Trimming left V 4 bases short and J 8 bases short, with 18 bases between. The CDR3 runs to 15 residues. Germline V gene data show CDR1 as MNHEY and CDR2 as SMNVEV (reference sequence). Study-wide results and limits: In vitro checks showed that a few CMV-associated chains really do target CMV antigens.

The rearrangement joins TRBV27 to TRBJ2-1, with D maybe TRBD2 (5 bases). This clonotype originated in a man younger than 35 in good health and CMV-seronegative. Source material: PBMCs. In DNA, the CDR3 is TGTGCCAGCAGTTCCCTGGGAGAAACCGTCGATGAGCAGTTCTTC. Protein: CASSSLGETVDEQFF.